This T cell receptor beta chain was recovered during a study of identical twins. About this clonotype itself: Being one base from a much bigger clone, this may be a read error.

Using its own MiXCR run on the 5' RACE reads, TCRdb lists one record per CDR3 protein. The table has 450,000 or so distinct CDR3 sequences, around 24% seen once. Germline-derived CDR1 and CDR2 are SEHNR and FQNEAQ (reference sequence). The CDR3 consists of 12 residues. Another study also made use of these data, one on T cells expressing NK-cell markers. That paper notes: Five or six donors showed dominant NKG2C+ clonotypes comprising roughly 1.0-7.0% of their CD8+ T cells.

Input material: CD4+ T cells sorted from blood. This clonotype originated in a woman in her late teens or twenties in good health. The chain uses TRBV7-9 and TRBJ2-6; D unclear. CDR3 amino acids: CASSSGSNVLTF. CDR3 nucleotides: TGTGCCAGCAGCTCTGGGTCCAACGTCCTGACTTTC.